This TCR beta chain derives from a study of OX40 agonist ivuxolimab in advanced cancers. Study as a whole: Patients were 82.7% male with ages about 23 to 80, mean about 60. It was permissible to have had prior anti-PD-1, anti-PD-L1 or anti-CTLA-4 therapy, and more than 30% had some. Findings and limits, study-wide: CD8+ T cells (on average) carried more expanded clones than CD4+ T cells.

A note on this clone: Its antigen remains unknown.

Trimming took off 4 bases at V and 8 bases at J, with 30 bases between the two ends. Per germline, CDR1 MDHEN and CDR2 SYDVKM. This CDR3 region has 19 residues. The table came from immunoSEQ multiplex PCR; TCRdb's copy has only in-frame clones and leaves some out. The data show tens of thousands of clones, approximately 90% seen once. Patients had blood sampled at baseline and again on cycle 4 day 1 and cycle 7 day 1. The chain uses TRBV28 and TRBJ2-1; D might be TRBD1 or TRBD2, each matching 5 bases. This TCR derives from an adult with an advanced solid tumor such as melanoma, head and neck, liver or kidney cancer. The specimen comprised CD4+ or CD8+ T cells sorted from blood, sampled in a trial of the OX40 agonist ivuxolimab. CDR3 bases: TGTGCCAGCAGTTCCTGGGGCGGGCGGCGGGCTAGTGACGCGGATGAGCAGTTCTTC. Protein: CASSSWGGRRASDADEQFF.